Listed below are T cell receptor beta chains from one sample, sequenced in a study of vaccination and CD4 T cells after COVID-19. The antigens of these receptors remain unknown. TCRdb recomputed calls from the PCR reads with MiXCR, one row per CDR3 protein. The repertoire has 20,000 to 25,000 distinct CDR3 sequences, 43% of them found once; the top ten carry under 15%. Sequences were obtained from CD4+ T cells from blood, cultured in vitro. These receptors originate from a human donor who had recovered from COVID-19. Each CDR3 is given with its conserved first and last residue. The order of the fields is V gene, clone size, CDR3 protein. Clone size is not always given. Where it is, it says once, few, many or a class for expanded clones.

TRBV6-1 few CASRFRVGGSSYEQYF
TRBV20-1 NA CSARDPRYSGRVETQYF
TRBV2 NA CASSEAQVRYEQYF
TRBV4-3 NA CASSQDYRGGSGANVLTF
TRBV7-8 NA CASSPDRLVYNEQFF
TRBV5-6 NA CASSRSEASGGLPSYNEQFF
TRBV12-3/TRBV12-4 NA CASGIKGQPQHF
TRBV20-1 NA CSAVEGPYEQYF
TRBV28 few CASSLPGNYNYGYTF
TRBV6-1 few CASSIAGPTDTQYF
TRBV20-1 NA CSARTDNNYGYTF
TRBV28 NA CASSLVREKLFF
TRBV5-1 NA CASSLAPVGGGEQYF
TRBV28 once CASSSPGIYGYTF
TRBV6-1 NA CASSSPALSYGYTF
TRBV11-2 NA CASSLEGDQPQHF
TRBV6-5 few CASSYDSKNYGYTF
TRBV11-3 few CASSFPDRPLMGYTF
TRBV10-3 NA CAISEGTSGGPSQYF
TRBV27 NA CASTKLGQGGSNEQFF
TRBV19 once CASSKGLADSYNEQFF
TRBV19 NA CASSRQGLMQFF
TRBV6-5 NA CASSYSGPRTSGSSEQYF
TRBV28 NA CASSSTGTGVGYGYTF
TRBV20-1 NA CSARALAGETQYF
TRBV27 few CASSSGGGASNYGYTF
TRBV6-1 once CASRSSGGTDTQYF
TRBV11-2 NA CASSPQGAGGVDEQFF
TRBV7-2 few CASCKDYGSQETQYF
TRBV28 NA CASSFPRGPDIPLHF
TRBV7-9 NA CASSLGGPYEQYF
TRBV6-2/TRBV6-3 NA CASSYGQRVRTEAFF
TRBV5-4 few CASSYGHTGYEQYF
TRBV27 NA CASRSPGAVAPLHF
TRBV7-2 NA CASRPGTSSYNEQFF
TRBV6-1 few CASSEATPGSVGGSIFF
TRBV10-2 NA CASKSGDYGYTF
TRBV11-2 few CASSFGDRVKAFF
TRBV20-1 few CSASFRDRDQPQHF
TRBV12-3/TRBV12-4 NA CASSFRNTIYF
TRBV7-9 NA CASSLVDSLLPNEKLFF
TRBV6-5 few CASSYARQGAYEQYF
TRBV6-1 few CASSVTMKRTGTHQPQHF
TRBV20-1 few CSASRRDFYSNQPQHF
TRBV20-1 NA CSARDRKNIQYF
TRBV20-1 NA CSARLQELAKNIQYF
TRBV6-1 NA CASRDEVTSGRYSYEQYF
TRBV6-1 NA CASRLELSNTEAFF
TRBV6-1 NA CASAGRGREVMNTEAFF
TRBV12-3/TRBV12-4 NA CASTAQGTGPAAFF
TRBV7-9 NA CASSLTWRQGADTQYF
TRBV7-2 NA CASSSPGLAAYEQYF
TRBV27 NA CASSPRDRGNEQYF
TRBV11-2 few CASRGSSYNEQFF
TRBV15 NA CATSPTRTGQGLETQYF